Each of the 28 T cell receptor beta chains below was sequenced from the same sample in a study of shared clonotypes between healthy human individuals. Some clones are missing from TCRdb's copy, which holds only in-frame ones; the method was immunoSEQ multiplex PCR. Here the sample spans about half a million clones, 60% to 80% being singletons. The sample taken for sequencing was PBMCs. The receptors here all came from a middle-aged woman in good health. Some clones in this sample may be carry-over from other donors' samples.

The chain links TRBV28 to TRBJ1-2; 9 bases are shared with TRBD1. This CDR3 spans 18 amino acids. V lost 6 bases and J lost 8; bases outside the gene matches: 22. Germline CDR1 and CDR2: MDHEN and SYDVKM. The CDR3 sequence: CASSLIFGDRVMIDGYTF. DNA for the CDR3: TGTGCCAGCAGCCTAATATTCGGGGACAGGGTGATGATTGACGGCTACACCTTC.

The table lists this clone with many counts. Other DNA sequences within the sample encode an identical CDR3. The genes are TRBV5-1 and TRBJ2-7; D is uncertain. V was trimmed by 0 bases and J by 0 bases, leaving 7 bases between them. The CDR3 extends over 14 amino acids. Germline CDR1 SGHRS, CDR2 YFSETQ. The DNA for the CDR3 is TGCGCCAGCAGCTTGGAGACGTCCTCCTACGAGCAGTACTTC. Translated, it gives CASSLETSSYEQYF.

This clone occurred many times. This chain's CDR3 is CAWSQGNRGYTF. CDR3 coding DNA: TGTGCCTGGAGTCAGGGGAACCGTGGCTACACCTTC. The chain links TRBV30 to TRBJ1-2, with a tentative D call TRBD1 (6 bases). The ends were cut back, 2 bases at V and 7 bases at J, with 11 bases in the middle. The CDR3 totals 12 residues. CDR1 is GTSNPN, CDR2 SVGIG, per germline (reference sequence).

V gene TRBV19 combines with J gene TRBJ1-2; tentatively, D is TRBD1 (5 bases). In germline, CDR1 is LNHDA, CDR2 SQIVND (reference sequence). CDR3 size: 13 residues. Between the trimmed V and J ends, which lost 5 bases and 6 bases, there was a span of 13 bases. CDR3 sequence: CASSLRTLHGYTF. CDR3 nucleotide sequence: TGTGCCAGTAGTTTGAGGACACTTCATGGCTACACCTTC. Combining the CDR3 with reference TRBV19 and TRBJ1-2 gives the whole variable domain DGGITQSPKYLFRKEGQNVTLSCEQNLNHDAMYWYRQDPGQGLRLIYYSQIVNDFQKGDIAEGYSVSREKKESFPLTVTSAQKNPTAFYLCASSLRTLHGYTFGSGTRLTVV.

This clone was found a few times. Since a far larger clone is one base different, this is likely a read error. This same CDR3 is encoded by further DNA sequences in the sample. The CDR3 sequence is CASIAVGGGYTF. The CDR3 DNA reads TGTGCCAGCATAGCGGTAGGAGGTGGCTATACCTTC. The chain links TRBV2 to TRBJ1-2; no firm D call. The CDR3 contains 12 residues. Germline V CDR1 and CDR2: SNHLY, FYNNEI. Looking up the rest from reference TRBV2 and TRBJ1-2 gives the full variable domain: EPEVTQTPSHQVTQMGQEVILRCVPISNHLYFYWYRQILGQKVEFLVSFYNNEISEKSEIFDDQFSVERPDGSNFTLKIRSTKLEDSAMYFCASIAVGGGYTFGSGTRLTVV.

Comment on this clone: An end of the junction differs from the germline gene, which may be a read error. The chain combines TRBV7-9 with TRBJ2-3, with TRBD2 identical over 9 bases. Germline loops: CDR1 SEHNR, CDR2 FQNEAQ (reference sequence). This CDR3 is 14 amino acids long. Written as DNA, the CDR3 is TGTGCCAGCAGGTTAGCGGGAGTCCCAGATACGCAGTATTTT. It codes for CASRLAGVPDTQYF.

The chain couples TRBV6-6 to TRBJ2-7; D is ambiguous. The CDR3 length is 13 residues. The V end was cut by 5 bases, the J end by 6 bases, with 14 bases between. Germline values: CDR1 MNHNY, CDR2 SVGAGI (reference sequence). CDR3 coding DNA: TGTGCCAGCAGTGCCCCCCTCCGAAGCGAGCAGTACTTC. Protein sequence: CASSAPLRSEQYF.

CDR3 in amino acids: CASSLVDEQFF. CDR3 nucleotides: TGTGCCAGCAGCTTAGTTGATGAGCAGTTCTTC. This chain joins TRBV5-6 and TRBJ2-1; D gene uncertain. Germline V CDR1 and CDR2: SGHDT, YYEEEE. The CDR3 is 11 residues long. Trimming took off 2 bases at V and 8 bases at J, with 5 bases between the two ends.

This chain uses TRBV11-2 with TRBJ2-2, with 10 bases that match TRBD1. V shed 3 bases and J 5 bases; nucleotides not matched to a gene: 6. The CDR3 is 16 amino acids. Germline V lookup: CDR1 SGHAT, CDR2 FQNNGV. The CDR3 nucleotides are TGTGCCAGCAGCTTGACAGGGGGCTCTGGGACCGGGGAGCTGTTTTTT. Its protein is CASSLTGGSGTGELFF.

The J gene is TRBJ1-5, the V gene TRBV13; D perhaps matches TRBD1 (5 bases). Trimming took 5 bases from V and 4 from J, leaving 15 bases between them. The CDR3 extends over 15 amino acids. Germline V gene sequence: CDR1 PRHDT, CDR2 FYEKMQ (reference sequence). In DNA, the CDR3 is TGTGCCAGCAGCCGGGGGGGGAGTCCTAATCAGCCCCAGCATTTT. Amino acid sequence: CASSRGGSPNQPQHF.

V is TRBV5-1 and J is TRBJ2-1, with 8 bases aligning to TRBD2. Unmatched junction bases numbered 12, after V lost 3 bases and J lost 7 bases. The CDR3 covers 16 residues. Germline loops: CDR1 SGHRS, CDR2 YFSETQ. This CDR3 is CASSSPNGRGSNEQFF. The DNA for the CDR3 is TGCGCCAGCAGCTCCCCTAACGGGAGGGGTTCGAATGAGCAGTTCTTC.

V and J are TRBV2 and TRBJ2-5; D possibly corresponds to TRBD2 (6 bases). The CDR3 length is 15 residues. Germline CDR1 SNHLY, CDR2 FYNNEI. V gave up 10 bases and J gave up 1 base, with 19 bases separating them. DNA of the CDR3: TGTGCCATCTCCCAGGAGGGTAGGGTCCAAGAGACCCAGTACTTC. Its translation is CAISQEGRVQETQYF.

V gene TRBV11-2 combines with J gene TRBJ2-2; no clear D. The CDR3 covers 14 residues. The germline CDR1 and CDR2 sequences are SGHAT and FQNNGV. V dropped 9 bases and J dropped 6 bases, with 17 bases sitting between them. This CDR3 reads CASQVGPTAGELFF. DNA of the CDR3: TGTGCCAGTCAGGTTGGGCCTACGGCCGGGGAGCTGTTTTTT.

The chain couples TRBV9 to TRBJ1-2; D not certain. Between the trimmed V and J ends, which lost 3 bases and 8 bases, there was a span of 14 bases. CDR3 length: 13 residues. CDR1 and CDR2 (germline): SGDLS, YYNGEE. The CDR3 here is CASSAHPSGGYTF. The DNA for the CDR3 is TGTGCCAGCAGCGCGCACCCTAGTGGCGGCTACACCTTC.

J is TRBJ2-1 and V is TRBV4-2, with 9 bases fitting TRBD2. Trimming at V came to 1 base and at J to 7 bases, leaving 8 bases not matched to a gene. Germline values: CDR1 LGHNA, CDR2 YNFKEQ. This CDR3 contains 16 residues. This CDR3 is CASSQGLAGVWNEQFF. The CDR3 DNA is TGTGCCAGCAGCCAAGGTTTAGCGGGAGTCTGGAATGAGCAGTTCTTC.

This chain uses TRBV14 with TRBJ2-3, with 8 bases matching TRBD2. The germline CDR1 and CDR2 sequences are SGHDN and FVKESK. CDR3 length equals 17 residues. With 1 base clipped from V and 4 bases from J, the junction kept 10 bases outside the gene matches. CDR3 bases: TGTGCCAGCAGCCAAGGAAGCGGGAGAGTTATTGCAGATACGCAGTATTTT. Translation gives CASSQGSGRVIADTQYF.

The V gene is TRBV7-2, the J gene TRBJ2-2, with TRBD1 identical over 9 bases. The junction had 10 bases not matched to a gene; V was cut back by 6 bases and J by 8 bases. The CDR3 sequence is 15 residues long. Germline V gene data show CDR1 as SGHTA and CDR2 as FQGNSA. CDR3 region: CASRPGTGFPGELFF. The CDR3 coding sequence is TGTGCCAGCAGGCCAGGGACAGGGTTTCCGGGGGAGCTGTTTTTT.

A remark on this clone: Other DNA sequences in the sample encode the same CDR3. This rearrangement joins TRBV29-1 to TRBJ2-7, with TRBD2 as a possible D gene (5 bases). Germline V gene data show CDR1 as SQVTM and CDR2 as ANQGSEA. V lost 0 bases and J 2 bases, leaving 8 bases between the germline ends. There are 13 residues in the CDR3. CDR3 protein: CSVEDEGTYEQYF. DNA of the CDR3: TGCAGCGTTGAAGATGAGGGAACCTACGAGCAGTACTTC.

This chain connects TRBV2 to TRBJ2-5, with a weak D call TRBD1 (5 bases). The J call could be wrong; TRBJ2-7 is a better fit for the DNA end. This CDR3 spans 13 amino acids. Germline V lookup: CDR1 SNHLY, CDR2 FYNNEI. This CDR3 is CASSRQPGIEQYF. The CDR3 DNA follows: TGTGCCAGCAGTCGACAACCAGGGATCGAGCAGTACTTC.

The chain links TRBV11-2 to TRBJ2-7, with 9 positions matching TRBD2. V lost 4 bases and J lost 4; bases outside the gene matches: 8. The CDR3 covers 15 residues. Germline V gene lookup returns CDR1 SGHAT and CDR2 FQNNGV. The chain's CDR3 is CASSSLAGDGYEQYF. CDR3 nucleotides: TGTGCCAGCAGCTCATTAGCGGGAGATGGGTACGAGCAGTACTTC.

This clone was seen once. The chain has TRBV7-2 and TRBJ2-4; D uncertain. Per germline, CDR1 SGHTA and CDR2 FQGNSA. Trimming stripped 4 bases from V and 0 bases from J, with 7 bases between. The CDR3 totals 14 residues. The CDR3: CASSYSLAKNIQYF. In nucleotides, the CDR3 is TGTGCCAGCAGCTATTCCCTAGCCAAAAACATTCAGTACTTC.

This clone was seen once. This chain joins TRBV4-1 and TRBJ2-3, with D unresolved. The germline V gene encodes CDR1 MGHRA and CDR2 YSYEKL. Trimming pared 1 base from V and 5 bases from J, leaving 4 bases between. The CDR3 is 12 residues long. The CDR3: CASSQVIDTQYF. CDR3 in DNA: TGCGCCAGCAGCCAAGTAATAGATACGCAGTATTTT.

The chain uses TRBV6-4 and TRBJ2-1; 15 nucleotides line up with TRBD2. CDR1 and CDR2 from the germline V gene are MRHNA and SNTAGT. V lost 3 bases and J lost 7; bases outside the gene matches: 7. The CDR3 contains 17 residues. CDR3 nucleotide sequence: TGTGCCAGCAGTGAGTGTAAGGGGACTAGCGGGAGGAATGAGCAGTTCTTC. Translation: CASSECKGTSGRNEQFF.

The J gene is TRBJ2-2, the V gene TRBV28, with a weak D call TRBD2 (6 bases). Germline CDR1 is MDHEN and CDR2 is SYDVKM. The CDR3 is 13 amino acids. V lost 10 bases and J 6 bases, leaving 15 bases between the germline ends. The CDR3 coding sequence is TGTGCCACCCGACTGGCGGGATCCGGGGAGCTGTTTTTT. Amino acid sequence: CATRLAGSGELFF.

V and J are TRBV10-3 and TRBJ2-2; D perhaps matches TRBD1 (6 bases). Trimming took off 5 bases at V and 5 bases at J, with 15 bases between the two ends. This CDR3 has 15 amino acids. The germline CDR1 and CDR2 sequences are ENHRY and SYGVKD. The CDR3 is CAISPGQSVTGELFF. DNA of the CDR3: TGTGCCATCAGTCCGGGACAATCGGTGACCGGGGAGCTGTTTTTT.

The gene calls are TRBV19 and TRBJ1-5; D not certain. The CDR3 totals 14 residues. Germline V gene lookup returns CDR1 LNHDA and CDR2 SQIVND (reference sequence). Trimming shortened V by 5 bases and J by 11 bases, and 19 bases separated the two germline ends. CDR3 amino acids: CASSLNPVTVAQHF. Written as DNA, the CDR3 is TGTGCCAGTAGTCTGAACCCTGTGACCGTGGCCCAGCATTTT. The entire variable domain, with the rest obtained from reference TRBV19 and TRBJ1-5, is as follows: DGGITQSPKYLFRKEGQNVTLSCEQNLNHDAMYWYRQDPGQGLRLIYYSQIVNDFQKGDIAEGYSVSREKKESFPLTVTSAQKNPTAFYLCASSLNPVTVAQHFGDGTRLSIL.

This chain uses TRBV5-4 with TRBJ2-7; D remains unclear. The germline V gene encodes CDR1 SGHNT and CDR2 YYREEE (reference sequence). V lost 4 bases and J 4 bases, leaving 21 bases between the germline ends. The CDR3 loop spans 16 amino acids. CDR3 amino acids: CASSQDTAPDRYEQYF. The CDR3 region has the DNA TGTGCCAGCAGCCAAGATACGGCCCCAGACCGTTACGAGCAGTACTTC.

V and J are TRBV11-2 and TRBJ1-1; D gene unclear. Germline V lookup: CDR1 SGHAT, CDR2 FQNNGV. Trimming took 0 bases from V and 3 from J, leaving 17 bases between them. This CDR3 spans 17 amino acids. DNA of the CDR3: TGTGCCAGCAGCTTAGAATCCCCACGCAAGAGGGACACTGAAGCTTTCTTT. This sequence encodes CASSLESPRKRDTEAFF.